These 19 T cell receptor beta chains were sequenced from one sample in a study of T-cell memory formation after mild COVID-19. TCRdb recomputed calls from the 5' RACE reads with MiXCR, one row per CDR3 protein. The top ten clones hold over 11% of a sample with around 120,000 distinct CDR3 sequences, 16% of them seen once. The sample comprised PBMCs or a T cell subset sorted from them (not recorded which). The receptors shown here come from an adult woman who had mild COVID-19 (a few samples of this study predate the infection). Cell type and time point are not known.

J is TRBJ2-7 and V is TRBV6-2 or TRBV6-3; 7 nucleotides match TRBD2. Germline lookup yields CDR1 MNHEY and CDR2 SVGEGT. The J segment lost 2 bases and the V segment lost 5 bases, leaving 9 bases of the junction unmatched. The CDR3 contains 15 residues. The CDR3 sequence is CASSDRDGRTYEQYF. The CDR3 DNA is TGTGCCAGCAGTGATCGGGACGGGAGGACCTACGAGCAGTACTTC.

This clonotype has only a few counts. This sequence joins TRBV4-3 and TRBJ2-7; 8 nucleotides match TRBD2. The CDR3 runs to 20 residues. Looked up from germline, CDR1 is LGHNA and CDR2 is YSLEER. The ends lost 0 bases at V and 0 bases at J; junction bases unmatched: 16. CDR3 nucleotides: TGCGCCAGCAGCCAAGAGGAGCGGGAGCAATGGAAAACCCCCTCCTACGAGCAGTACTTC. Translation gives CASSQEEREQWKTPSYEQYF.

The chain combines TRBV3-1 with TRBJ1-1; a weak D match, TRBD1 (5 bases). The CDR3 has 14 amino acids. The germline V and J ends were trimmed by 4 bases and 6 bases, with 15 bases remaining between them. CDR1 and CDR2 (germline): LGHDT, YNNKEL (reference sequence). Here the CDR3 DNA reads TGTGCCAGCAGCCTCAACCCCGGGACGTCTGAAGCTTTCTTT. Amino acids: CASSLNPGTSEAFF.

This clonotype has just a few counts. The V call is TRBV5-4, the J call TRBJ1-1; D possibly corresponds to TRBD1 (6 bases). The CDR3 covers 15 residues. Trimming took 4 bases from V and 4 from J, leaving 17 bases between them. Looked up from germline, CDR1 is SGHNT and CDR2 is YYREEE (reference sequence). The CDR3 DNA reads as TGTGCCAGCAGCCCGGACTGGGGGGCGGGCACTGAAGCTTTCTTT. This gives the protein CASSPDWGAGTEAFF. Full variable domain (remainder filled in from reference TRBV5-4 and TRBJ1-1): ETGVTQSPTHLIKTRGQQVTLRCSSQSGHNTVSWYQQALGQGPQFIFQYYREEENGRGNFPPRFSGLQFPNYSSELNVNALELDDSALYLCASSPDWGAGTEAFFGQGTRLTVV.

This clonotype turned up a few times. This rearrangement joins TRBV5-1 to TRBJ1-2; 10 bases line up with TRBD1. The CDR3 is 14 residues long. V shed 4 bases and J 4 bases; nucleotides not matched to a gene: 4. Germline V gene sequence: CDR1 SGHRS, CDR2 YFSETQ. The CDR3 DNA follows: TGCGCCAGCAGCCCGGGACAGGGGCTCTATGGCTACACCTTC. This codes for CASSPGQGLYGYTF.

This clonotype occurred a few times. The V gene is TRBV13, the J gene TRBJ1-1; D remains ambiguous. The germline V gene encodes CDR1 PRHDT and CDR2 FYEKMQ (reference sequence). This CDR3 comprises 14 residues. Deletions cut 0 bases from V and 6 bases from J, with 11 bases between. The CDR3 protein is CASSLGGYRSEAFF. In DNA form, the CDR3 reads TGTGCCAGCAGCTTAGGGGGGTACAGATCTGAAGCTTTCTTT.

This clonotype was seen more than once but under ten times. V and J are TRBV6-6 and TRBJ2-3; possibly TRBD1 for D (5 bases). CDR3 length: 14 residues. The V end was cut by 6 bases, the J end by 4 bases, with 14 bases between. The germline gives CDR1 MNHNY, CDR2 SVGAGI (reference sequence). The chain's CDR3 is CASRGILGADTQYF. The CDR3, as DNA: TGTGCCAGCAGGGGAATCCTAGGGGCAGATACGCAGTATTTT.

This clonotype was recorded a few times. The chain carries TRBV7-2 and TRBJ2-1, with D perhaps matching TRBD1 (6 bases). The V gene's germline CDR1 is SGHTA and CDR2 FQGNSA. The CDR3 consists of 13 residues. Trimming took off 5 bases at V and 7 bases at J, with 12 bases between the two ends. The DNA of the CDR3 is TGTGCCAGCAGCCCGGACAGAATAAATGAGCAGTTCTTC. It specifies CASSPDRINEQFF.

This clonotype came up a few times. The chain carries TRBV20-1 and TRBJ2-4, with 12 bases matching TRBD1. Trimming at V came to 3 bases and at J to 8 bases, leaving 14 bases not matched to a gene. From germline, CDR1 is DFQATT and CDR2 SNEGSKA (reference sequence). CDR3 size: 17 residues. CDR3 loop: CSASRPGQGAWSDIQYF. DNA of the CDR3: TGCAGTGCTAGCCGGCCGGGACAGGGGGCTTGGTCGGACATTCAGTACTTC.

The J gene is TRBJ2-7, the V gene TRBV12-3 or TRBV12-4, with a tentative D call TRBD2 (5 bases). With 6 bases removed from V and 4 bases from J, the gap between germline ends came to 16 bases. This CDR3 has 14 residues. The CDR3 spells CASRLTARGYEQYF. The DNA for the CDR3 is TGTGCCAGCAGGCTGACGGCCAGAGGGTACGAGCAGTACTTC.

The sample holds a few counts of this clonotype. The J gene is TRBJ2-1, the V gene TRBV5-1, with 7 bases aligning to TRBD2. Looked up from germline, CDR1 is SGHRS and CDR2 is YFSETQ. This CDR3 is built from 15 residues. V lost 0 bases, J lost 5 bases, and 5 bases stayed unmatched. CDR3 sequence (DNA): TGCGCCAGCAGCTTGGGGCTAGCGGCCCACAATGAGCAGTTCTTC. This translates into CASSLGLAAHNEQFF.

This clonotype was detected a few times. The genes are TRBV12-3 or TRBV12-4 and TRBJ2-3; no clear D. Trimming cost V 7 bases and J 8 bases, with 13 bases left between them. CDR3 length equals 12 residues. CDR3: CASTLGKSTQYF. The CDR3 nucleotides read TGTGCCAGCACCTTGGGGAAGAGTACGCAGTATTTT.

The V and J genes are TRBV27 and TRBJ2-3; D is ambiguous. The CDR3 totals 15 residues. Germline V gene lookup returns CDR1 MNHEY and CDR2 SMNVEV (reference sequence). The ends were cut back, 7 bases at V and 4 bases at J, with 18 bases in the middle. The CDR3 spells CASIDPVVGADTQYF. The CDR3 bases are TGTGCCAGCATCGATCCGGTAGTAGGAGCAGATACGCAGTATTTT.

The rearrangement joins TRBV6-5 to TRBJ1-4; D is possibly TRBD1 (5 bases). V was trimmed by 5 bases and J by 11 bases, leaving 15 bases between them. The CDR3 is 13 residues long. The germline gives CDR1 MNHEY, CDR2 SVGAGI. The CDR3 region has the DNA TGTGCCAGCAGTACCTCCGAGGGGCGGAAACTGTTTTTT. Protein: CASSTSEGRKLFF.

The chain links TRBV7-3 to TRBJ2-1; D possibly corresponds to TRBD2 (5 bases). The germline gives CDR1 SGHTA, CDR2 FQGTGA. CDR3 length equals 14 residues. V was trimmed by 5 bases and J by 9 bases, leaving 17 bases between them. CDR3 nucleotide sequence: TGTGCCAGCAGCAGCGGTCCGGGGAGTGGTGAGCAGTTCTTC. Protein product: CASSSGPGSGEQFF.

Judged by abundance, this clonotype is large. V usage is TRBV7-7 and J usage is TRBJ2-7; TRBD1 agrees at 8 bases. The CDR3 covers 15 residues. Per germline, CDR1 SSHAT and CDR2 FNYEAQ (reference sequence). V lost 3 bases, J lost 2 bases, and 6 bases stayed unmatched. The CDR3 DNA follows: TGTGCCAGCAGCTTCGGACAGGGAGATACCTACGAGCAGTACTTC. Translating gives CASSFGQGDTYEQYF.

CDR3 in amino acids: CASSLASGHRNTDTQYF. The CDR3 DNA sequence: TGTGCCAGCAGCTTAGCGTCCGGGCACAGGAACACAGATACGCAGTATTTT. This chain connects TRBV7-9 to TRBJ2-3, with a weak D call TRBD1 (5 bases). Germline V CDR1 and CDR2: SEHNR, FQNEAQ (reference sequence). This CDR3 region has 17 residues. Trimming shortened V by 0 bases and J by 2 bases, and 15 bases separated the two germline ends.

The rearrangement uses TRBV6-6 and TRBJ2-7, with a possible D match to TRBD2 (6 bases). This CDR3 spans 14 amino acids. The V end was cut by 0 bases, the J end by 7 bases, with 13 bases between. Germline V gene sequence: CDR1 MNHNY, CDR2 SVGAGI (reference sequence). The CDR3 DNA follows: TGTGCCAGCAGTTACTCCTCGACTAGACGGGAGCAGTACTTC. This encodes CASSYSSTRREQYF.

This clonotype has only a few counts. The chain links TRBV5-1 to TRBJ1-2, with 11 bases identical to TRBD1. V lost 0 bases and J lost 8; bases outside the gene matches: 6. CDR1 SGHRS and CDR2 YFSETQ come from the germline V gene. This CDR3 has 15 amino acids. Here the CDR3 DNA reads TGCGCCAGCAGCTTGGAAGGACAGGGGGCGCGCGGCTACACCTTC. Translating gives CASSLEGQGARGYTF.